The sample holds a few counts of the clone carrying this T cell receptor beta chain. The CDR3 is 17 residues long. The junction had 10 bases not matched to a gene; V was cut back by 5 bases and J by 7 bases. Germline values: CDR1 SGHTA, CDR2 FQGNSA. The sample originates from a study of spatial heterogeneity in lung cancer. This sample's time point: sample taken at primary tumor resection. The donor population consisted of approximately 70 patients with untreated, early-stage non-small cell lung cancer. TCRdb re-called the 5' RACE reads through MiXCR, storing one row per CDR3 protein. The data contain around 92,000 distinct CDR3 sequences, 12% of them singletons.

The TCR was taken from a male donor with early-stage non-small cell lung cancer. The rearrangement joins TRBV7-2 to TRBJ2-1, with TRBD2 matching over 14 bases. Sequencing was performed on PBMCs, taken at surgery. The CDR3 DNA reads as TGTGCCAGCAGCATTCGACTAGCGGGGGGGAATTCAAATGAGCAGTTCTTC. Translated: CASSIRLAGGNSNEQFF.